This TCR beta chain was captured by sequencing in a study of blood T cell repertoires in COVID-19. Sequencing used immunoSEQ multiplex PCR; TCRdb keeps in-frame clones, though not all of them. Of 150,000 or so clones in the sample, around 80% were seen once. Germline V gives CDR1 SGHRS, CDR2 YFSETQ. CDR3 length: 18 amino acids. Trimming cost V 0 bases and J 1 base; bases outside gene matches: 13. Source material: peripheral blood. J is TRBJ2-7 and V is TRBV5-1, with TRBD1 matching over 7 bases. This clonotype originated in a human donor with acute or convalescent COVID-19. The donor label of this sample is uncertain. CDR3 sequence reads: CASSLGEYRGDLSYEQYF. DNA of the CDR3: TGCGCCAGCAGCTTGGGGGAATACAGGGGCGACCTTTCCTACGAGCAGTACTTC.